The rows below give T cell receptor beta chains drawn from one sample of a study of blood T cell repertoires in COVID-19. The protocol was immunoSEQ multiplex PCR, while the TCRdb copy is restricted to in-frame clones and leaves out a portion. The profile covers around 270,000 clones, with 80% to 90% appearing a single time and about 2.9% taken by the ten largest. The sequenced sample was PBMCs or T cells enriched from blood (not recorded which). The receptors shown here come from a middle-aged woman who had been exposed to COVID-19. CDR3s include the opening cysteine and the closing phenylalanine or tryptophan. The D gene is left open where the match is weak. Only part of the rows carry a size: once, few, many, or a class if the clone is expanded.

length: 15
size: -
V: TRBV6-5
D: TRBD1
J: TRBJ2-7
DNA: TGTGCCAGCGGACCCCGGGACAGGGTACCGACCGAGCAGTACTTC
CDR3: CASGPRDRVPTEQYF

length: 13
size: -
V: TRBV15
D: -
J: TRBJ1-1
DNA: TGTGCCACCAGCACCACAAGGGGCACTGAAGCTTTCTTT
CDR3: CATSTTRGTEAFF

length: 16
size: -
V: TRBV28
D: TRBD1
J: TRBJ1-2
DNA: TGTGCCAGCAGTTTAACGGCGACAGGGAGTTACTATGGCTACACCTTC
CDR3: CASSLTATGSYYGYTF

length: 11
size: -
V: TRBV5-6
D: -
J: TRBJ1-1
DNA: TGTGCCAGCAGCGTCGGTCCGCGGGCTTTCTTT
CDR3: CASSVGPRAFF

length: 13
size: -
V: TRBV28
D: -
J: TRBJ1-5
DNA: TGTGCCAGCAATAGAGTTTCGGGTCAGCCCCAGCATTTT
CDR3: CASNRVSGQPQHF

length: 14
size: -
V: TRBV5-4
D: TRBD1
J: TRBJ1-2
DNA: TGTGCCAGCAGCCCGACAGGGGAGCACTATGGCTACACCTTC
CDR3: CASSPTGEHYGYTF

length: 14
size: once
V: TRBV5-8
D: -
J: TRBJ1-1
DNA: TGTGCCAGCAGCCGGTTGGGGGGAAACACTGAAGCTTTCTTT
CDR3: CASSRLGGNTEAFF

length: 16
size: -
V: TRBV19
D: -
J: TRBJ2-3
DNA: TGTGCCAGTAGTATGCGCCCGACAGCCCTCACAGATACGCAGTATTTT
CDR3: CASSMRPTALTDTQYF

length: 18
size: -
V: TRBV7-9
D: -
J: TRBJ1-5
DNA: TGTGCCAGCAGCTTAGGAGGGCCGGGCAGCTATAGCAATCAGCCCCAGCATTTT
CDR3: CASSLGGPGSYSNQPQHF

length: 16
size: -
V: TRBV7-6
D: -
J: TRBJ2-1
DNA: TGTGCCAGCACTCCTGGGGAGTCAGTCTCCTACAATGAGCAGTTCTTC
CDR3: CASTPGESVSYNEQFF

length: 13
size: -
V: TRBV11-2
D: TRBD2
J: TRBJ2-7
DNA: TGTGCCAGCAGCTTACTAGCGGGGGGGGAGCAGTACTTC
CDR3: CASSLLAGGEQYF

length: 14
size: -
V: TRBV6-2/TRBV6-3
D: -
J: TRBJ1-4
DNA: TGTGCCAGCAGTCCCTCGGGAGGGGGTGAAAAACTGTTTTTT
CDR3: CASSPSGGGEKLFF

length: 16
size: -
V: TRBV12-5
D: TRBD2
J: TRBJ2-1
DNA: TGTGCTAGTGGTTTGGGGGGACTAGCGGGATCTCGGGAGCAGTTCTTC
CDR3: CASGLGGLAGSREQFF

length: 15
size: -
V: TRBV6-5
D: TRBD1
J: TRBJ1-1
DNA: TGTGCCAGCAGCAGACAGGGGCTTAAGAAAACTGAAGCTTTCTTT
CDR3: CASSRQGLKKTEAFF

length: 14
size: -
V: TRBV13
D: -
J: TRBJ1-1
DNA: TGTGCCAGCAGTATAACCGGGTTCGGCACTGAAGCTTTCTTT
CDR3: CASSITGFGTEAFF

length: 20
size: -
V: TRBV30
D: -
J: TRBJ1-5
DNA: TGTGCCTGGAGTGTACCGGGGGTGGGACGGGGCGCATATAGCAATCAGCCCCAGCATTTT
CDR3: CAWSVPGVGRGAYSNQPQHF

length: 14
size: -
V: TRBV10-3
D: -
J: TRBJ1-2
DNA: TGTGCCATCAGTGGCGGCTCTGCTAACTATGGCTACACCTTC
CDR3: CAISGGSANYGYTF

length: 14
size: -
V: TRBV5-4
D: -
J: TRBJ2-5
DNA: TGTGCCAGCATGCGGGACTCCGGGCGCGAGACCCAGTACTTC
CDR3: CASMRDSGRETQYF

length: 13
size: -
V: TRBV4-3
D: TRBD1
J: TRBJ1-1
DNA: TGCGCCAGCAGCGTCCGGGACAGCCGTGGGGCTTTCTTT
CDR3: CASSVRDSRGAFF

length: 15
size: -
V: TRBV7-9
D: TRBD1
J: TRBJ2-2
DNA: TGTGCCAGCAGCTCGTGGACAGGGACGGACGGGGAGCTGTTTTTT
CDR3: CASSSWTGTDGELFF

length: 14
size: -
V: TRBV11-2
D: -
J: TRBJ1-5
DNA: TGTGCCAGCAGCCCTCAGGGGAGCAATCAGCCCCAGCATTTT
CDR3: CASSPQGSNQPQHF

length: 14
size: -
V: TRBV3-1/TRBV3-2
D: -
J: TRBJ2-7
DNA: TGTGCCAGCAGCCACGCGACCCGGGCCTACGAGCAGTACTTC
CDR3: CASSHATRAYEQYF

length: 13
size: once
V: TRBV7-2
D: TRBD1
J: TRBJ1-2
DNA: TGTGCCAGCAGCGTCGAAAGGGGGCAAGGCTACACCTTC
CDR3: CASSVERGQGYTF

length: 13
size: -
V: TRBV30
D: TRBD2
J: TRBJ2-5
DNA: TGTGCCATGCCGGGACTATTAGGGGAGACCCAGTACTTC
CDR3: CAMPGLLGETQYF

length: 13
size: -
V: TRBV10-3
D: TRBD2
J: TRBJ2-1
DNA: TGTGCCACCGCAGGGACTAGCCCCTATGAGCAGTTCTTC
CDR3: CATAGTSPYEQFF

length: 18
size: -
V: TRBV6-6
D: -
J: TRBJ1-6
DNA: TGTGCCAGCAGTCTTTCTGGGTTTGACAGCTCCGATAATTCACCCCTCCACTTT
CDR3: CASSLSGFDSSDNSPLHF

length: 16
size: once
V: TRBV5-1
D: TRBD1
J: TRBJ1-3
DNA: TGCGCCAGCAGCTCGGGACAGGGTACGTCTGGAAACACCATATATTTT
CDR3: CASSSGQGTSGNTIYF

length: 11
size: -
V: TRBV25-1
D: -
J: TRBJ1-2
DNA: TGTGCCAGCAAACAGGTTTATGGCTACACCTTC
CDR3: CASKQVYGYTF

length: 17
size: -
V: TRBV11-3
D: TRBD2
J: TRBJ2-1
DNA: TGTGCCAGCAGCTTAGATAATATAGCGGGAGTAAGATATGAGCAGTTCTTC
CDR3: CASSLDNIAGVRYEQFF